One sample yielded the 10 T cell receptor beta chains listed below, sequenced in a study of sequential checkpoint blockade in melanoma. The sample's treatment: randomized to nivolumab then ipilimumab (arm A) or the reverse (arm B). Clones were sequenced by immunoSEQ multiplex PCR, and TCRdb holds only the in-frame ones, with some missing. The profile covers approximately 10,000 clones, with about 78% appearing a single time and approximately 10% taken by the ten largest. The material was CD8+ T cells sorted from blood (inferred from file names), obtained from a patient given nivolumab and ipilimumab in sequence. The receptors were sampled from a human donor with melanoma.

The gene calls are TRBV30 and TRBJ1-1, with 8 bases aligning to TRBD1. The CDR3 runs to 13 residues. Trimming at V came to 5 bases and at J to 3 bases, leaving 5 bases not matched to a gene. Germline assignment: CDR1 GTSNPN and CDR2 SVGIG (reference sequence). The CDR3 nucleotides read TGTGCCTGGGTCGGACAGGGCCACACTGAAGCTTTCTTT. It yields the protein CAWVGQGHTEAFF.

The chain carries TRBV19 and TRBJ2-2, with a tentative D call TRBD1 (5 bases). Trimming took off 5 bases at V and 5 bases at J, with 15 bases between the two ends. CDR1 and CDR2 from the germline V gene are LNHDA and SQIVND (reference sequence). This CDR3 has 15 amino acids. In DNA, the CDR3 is TGTGCCAGTAGTCTATGGGATCGGACAACCGGGGAGCTGTTTTTT. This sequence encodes CASSLWDRTTGELFF. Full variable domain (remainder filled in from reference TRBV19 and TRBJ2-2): DGGITQSPKYLFRKEGQNVTLSCEQNLNHDAMYWYRQDPGQGLRLIYYSQIVNDFQKGDIAEGYSVSREKKESFPLTVTSAQKNPTAFYLCASSLWDRTTGELFFGEGSRLTVL.

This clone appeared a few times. CDR3 sequence reads: CASKSRDRAPGKLFF. The CDR3 region has the DNA TGTGCCAGCAAATCCCGGGACAGGGCGCCCGGAAAACTGTTTTTT. This rearrangement joins TRBV7-9 to TRBJ1-4; 9 bases map to TRBD1. CDR1 and CDR2 from the germline V gene are SEHNR and FQNEAQ (reference sequence). CDR3 length: 15 amino acids. V was clipped by 7 bases and J by 10 bases; unmatched bases: 13.

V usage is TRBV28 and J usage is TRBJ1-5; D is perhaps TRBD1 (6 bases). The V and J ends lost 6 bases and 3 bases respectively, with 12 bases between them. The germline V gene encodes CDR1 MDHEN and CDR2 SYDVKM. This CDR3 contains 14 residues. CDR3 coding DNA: TGTGCCAGCAGCCTAGGACAGAACAATCAGCCCCAGCATTTT. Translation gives CASSLGQNNQPQHF.

CDR3 nucleotides: TGCGCCAGCAGCCAGGGACAGATTAGCACAGATACGCAGTATTTT. Translation: CASSQGQISTDTQYF. The chain has TRBV5-1 and TRBJ2-3; TRBD1 matches at 7 bases. This CDR3 comprises 15 residues. Germline-derived CDR1 and CDR2 are SGHRS and YFSETQ. V was clipped by 4 bases and J by 0 bases; unmatched bases: 5.

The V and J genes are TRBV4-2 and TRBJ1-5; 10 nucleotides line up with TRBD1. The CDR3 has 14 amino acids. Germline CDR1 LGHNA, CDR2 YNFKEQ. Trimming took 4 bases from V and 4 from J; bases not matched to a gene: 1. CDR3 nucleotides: TGTGCCAGCAGCCGGGGACAGGGGAATCAGCCCCAGCATTTT. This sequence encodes CASSRGQGNQPQHF.

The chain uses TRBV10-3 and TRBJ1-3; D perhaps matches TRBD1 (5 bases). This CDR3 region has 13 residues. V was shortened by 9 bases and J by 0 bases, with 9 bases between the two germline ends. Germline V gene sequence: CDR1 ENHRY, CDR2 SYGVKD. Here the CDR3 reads CAIQGDSGNTIYF. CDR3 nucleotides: TGTGCCATTCAAGGGGACTCTGGAAACACCATATATTTT.

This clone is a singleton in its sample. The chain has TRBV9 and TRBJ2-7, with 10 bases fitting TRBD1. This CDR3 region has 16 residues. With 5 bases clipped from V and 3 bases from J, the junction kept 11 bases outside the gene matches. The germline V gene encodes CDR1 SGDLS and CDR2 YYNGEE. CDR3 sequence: CASSPGTGVLGYEQYF. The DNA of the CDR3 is TGTGCCAGCAGTCCCGGGACAGGGGTTTTAGGCTACGAGCAGTACTTC.

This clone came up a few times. The CDR3 bases are TGTGCCAGCTCACCACTTTCCGCGGGAATTGAGGACGGCACAGATACGCAGTATTTT. This translates into CASSPLSAGIEDGTDTQYF. This chain links TRBV18 with TRBJ2-3; a possible D gene is TRBD2 (6 bases). Germline values: CDR1 KGHSH, CDR2 LQKENI. This CDR3 region has 19 residues. Trimming removed 1 base from V and 1 base from J, with 21 bases in between.

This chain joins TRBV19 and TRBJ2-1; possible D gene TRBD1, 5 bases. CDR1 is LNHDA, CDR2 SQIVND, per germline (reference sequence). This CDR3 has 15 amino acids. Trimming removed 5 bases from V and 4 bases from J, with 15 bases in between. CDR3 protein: CASSSLGAWYNEQFF. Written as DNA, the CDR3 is TGTGCCAGTAGTTCTCTAGGGGCGTGGTACAATGAGCAGTTCTTC.